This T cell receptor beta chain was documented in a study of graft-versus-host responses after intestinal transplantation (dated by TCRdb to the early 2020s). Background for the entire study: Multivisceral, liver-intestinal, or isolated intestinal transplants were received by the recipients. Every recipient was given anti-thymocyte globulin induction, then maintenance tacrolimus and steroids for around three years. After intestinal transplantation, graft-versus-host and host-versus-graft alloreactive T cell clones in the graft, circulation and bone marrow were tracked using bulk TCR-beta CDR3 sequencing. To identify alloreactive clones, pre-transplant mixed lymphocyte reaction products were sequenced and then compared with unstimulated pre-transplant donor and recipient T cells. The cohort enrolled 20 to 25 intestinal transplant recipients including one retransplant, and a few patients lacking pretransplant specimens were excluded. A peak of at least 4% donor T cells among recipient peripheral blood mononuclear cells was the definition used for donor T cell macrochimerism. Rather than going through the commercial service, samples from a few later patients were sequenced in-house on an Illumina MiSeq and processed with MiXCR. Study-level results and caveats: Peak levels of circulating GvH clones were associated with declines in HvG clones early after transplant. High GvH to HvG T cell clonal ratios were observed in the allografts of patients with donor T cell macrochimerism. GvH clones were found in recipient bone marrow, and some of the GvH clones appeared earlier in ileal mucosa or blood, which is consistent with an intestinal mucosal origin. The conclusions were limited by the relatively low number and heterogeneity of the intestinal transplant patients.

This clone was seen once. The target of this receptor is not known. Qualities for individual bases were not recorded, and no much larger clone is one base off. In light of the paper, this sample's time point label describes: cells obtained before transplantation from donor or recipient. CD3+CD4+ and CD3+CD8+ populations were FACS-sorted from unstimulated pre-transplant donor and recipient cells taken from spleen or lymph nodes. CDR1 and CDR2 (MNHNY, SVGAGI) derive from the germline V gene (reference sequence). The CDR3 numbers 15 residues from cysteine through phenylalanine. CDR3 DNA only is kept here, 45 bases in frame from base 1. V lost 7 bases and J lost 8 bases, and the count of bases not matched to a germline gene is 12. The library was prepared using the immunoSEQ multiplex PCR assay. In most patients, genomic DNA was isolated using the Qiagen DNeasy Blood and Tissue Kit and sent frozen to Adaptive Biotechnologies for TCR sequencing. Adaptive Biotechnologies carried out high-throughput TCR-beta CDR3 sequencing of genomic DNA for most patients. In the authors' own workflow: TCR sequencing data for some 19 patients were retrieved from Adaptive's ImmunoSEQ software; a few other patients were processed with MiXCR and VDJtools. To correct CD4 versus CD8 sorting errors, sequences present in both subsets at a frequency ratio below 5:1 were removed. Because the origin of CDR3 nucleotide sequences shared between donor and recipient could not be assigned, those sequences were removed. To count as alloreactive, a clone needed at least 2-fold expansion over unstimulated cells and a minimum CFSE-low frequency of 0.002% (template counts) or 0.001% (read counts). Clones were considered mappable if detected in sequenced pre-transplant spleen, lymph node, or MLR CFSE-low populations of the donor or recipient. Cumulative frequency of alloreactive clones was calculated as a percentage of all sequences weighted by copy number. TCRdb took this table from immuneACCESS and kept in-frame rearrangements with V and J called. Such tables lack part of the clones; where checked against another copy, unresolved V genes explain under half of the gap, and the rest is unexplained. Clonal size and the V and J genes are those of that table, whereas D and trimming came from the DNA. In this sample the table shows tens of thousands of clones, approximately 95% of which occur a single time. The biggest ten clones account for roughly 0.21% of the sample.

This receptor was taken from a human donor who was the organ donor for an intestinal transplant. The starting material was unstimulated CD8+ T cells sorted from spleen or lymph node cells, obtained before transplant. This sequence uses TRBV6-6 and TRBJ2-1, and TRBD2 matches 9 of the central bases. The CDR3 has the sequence CASTHDAGGLDEQFF. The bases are TGTGCCAGCACACACGACGCGGGGGGGTTGGATGAGCAGTTCTTC.